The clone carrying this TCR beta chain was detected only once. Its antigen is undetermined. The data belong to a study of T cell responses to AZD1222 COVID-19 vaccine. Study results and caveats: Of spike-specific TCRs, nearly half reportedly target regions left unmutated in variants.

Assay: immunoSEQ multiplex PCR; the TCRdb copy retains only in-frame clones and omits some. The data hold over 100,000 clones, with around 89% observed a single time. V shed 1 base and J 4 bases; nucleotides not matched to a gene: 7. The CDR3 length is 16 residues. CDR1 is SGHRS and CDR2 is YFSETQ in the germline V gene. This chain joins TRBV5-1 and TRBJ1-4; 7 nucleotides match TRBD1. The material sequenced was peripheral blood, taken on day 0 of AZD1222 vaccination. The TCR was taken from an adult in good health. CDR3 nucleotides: TGCGCCAGCAGCTTGCCAACCGGGACAGATAATGAAAAACTGTTTTTT. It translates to CASSLPTGTDNEKLFF.